Presented here are 10 T cell receptor beta chains from one specimen sequenced in a study of T cells of healthy individuals. TCRdb recomputed calls from the 5' RACE reads with MiXCR, one row per CDR3 protein. The sample comprises over 95,000 distinct CDR3 sequences, approximately 16% of which are singletons, and over 5% rests with the top ten. The receptors stem from a human donor in good health.

V is TRBV5-5 and J is TRBJ2-7, with TRBD2 identical over 9 bases. The length of the CDR3 is 18 residues. Germline V gives CDR1 SGHKS, CDR2 YYEKEE (reference sequence). Trimming at V came to 0 bases and at J to 2 bases, leaving 12 bases not matched to a gene. The CDR3 DNA is TGTGCCAGCAGCTTGGAGGCTAGCGGGGATGTCATCACCTACGAGCAGTACTTC. Residues: CASSLEASGDVITYEQYF.

The V gene is TRBV20-1, the J gene TRBJ2-3; TRBD2 matches 10 bases. Germline-derived CDR1 and CDR2 are DFQATT and SNEGSKA (reference sequence). The CDR3 is made up of 17 amino acids. V lost 1 base, J lost 2 bases, and 9 bases stayed unmatched. In DNA form, the CDR3 reads TGCAGTGCTAGAGCCCGCCTAGCGGGGGTCTTCACAGATACGCAGTATTTT. Its protein is CSARARLAGVFTDTQYF.

This clonotype showed up many times. The CDR3 bases are TGTGCCAGCAGTCCCCATAGCGGTCCCTACAATGAGCAGTTCTTC. Residues: CASSPHSGPYNEQFF. The chain couples TRBV6-2 or TRBV6-3 to TRBJ2-1, with D possibly matching TRBD2 (6 bases). This CDR3 contains 15 residues. Deletions cut 5 bases from V and 2 bases from J, with 13 bases between. The germline CDR1 and CDR2 sequences are MNHEY and SVGEGT.

The rearrangement joins TRBV7-9 to TRBJ1-2; D is ambiguous. This CDR3 spans 11 amino acids. V lost 5 bases and J 7 bases, leaving 8 bases between the germline ends. Germline CDR1 and CDR2: SEHNR and FQNEAQ (reference sequence). This CDR3 reads CASSQEPGYTF. CDR3 sequence (DNA): TGTGCCAGCAGCCAAGAACCTGGCTACACCTTC.

This chain uses TRBV12-3 or TRBV12-4 with TRBJ1-1, with D possibly matching TRBD1 (6 bases). The V gene lost 6 bases and the J gene lost 8 bases, with 10 bases spanning the gap. CDR3 length equals 11 residues. This chain's CDR3 is CASSPGAEAFF. The CDR3 bases are TGTGCCAGCAGCCCGGGGGCCGAAGCTTTCTTT.

The chain has TRBV20-1 and TRBJ2-1; D unresolved. Germline-derived CDR1 and CDR2 are DFQATT and SNEGSKA (reference sequence). V dropped 0 bases and J dropped 6 bases, with 6 bases sitting between them. The CDR3 consists of 12 residues. CDR3 nucleotides: TGCAGTGCTAGAGATCCGGCCAATGAGCAGTTCTTC. Translated, it gives CSARDPANEQFF.

The V call is TRBV2, the J call TRBJ2-7; no reliable D call. The V gene's germline CDR1 is SNHLY and CDR2 FYNNEI. V lost 4 bases, J lost 4 bases, and 5 bases lay in between. The CDR3 has 11 amino acids. Written as DNA, the CDR3 is TGTGCCAGCAGTGGGATGTACGAGCAGTACTTC. Its translation is CASSGMYEQYF.

This clonotype has only one observation. This chain connects TRBV5-5 to TRBJ2-2, with TRBD1 matching over 10 bases. Trimming removed 6 bases from V and 13 bases from J; junction bases left unmatched: 21. In germline, CDR1 is SGHKS, CDR2 YYEKEE (reference sequence). The CDR3 is made up of 17 amino acids. The CDR3 DNA is TGTGCCAGCAACGACCCCCAGAGGACAGGGGGTGTGGGAGGGCTGTTTTTT. It codes for CASNDPQRTGGVGGLFF.

This chain joins TRBV29-1 and TRBJ2-5; TRBD2 agrees at 8 bases. This CDR3 contains 14 residues. Germline trimming cut 3 bases from V and 2 bases from J; bases unmatched to any gene: 5. The germline V gene has CDR1 SQVTM and CDR2 ANQGSEA. CDR3 region: CSVDGGGFQETQYF. The CDR3 bases are TGCAGCGTTGATGGCGGGGGGTTTCAAGAGACCCAGTACTTC.

This clonotype was seen at least ten times. This chain uses TRBV10-3 with TRBJ2-2; D gene uncertain. CDR3 length equals 15 residues. V was shortened by 0 bases and J by 1 base, with 6 bases between the two germline ends. Looked up from germline, CDR1 is ENHRY and CDR2 is SYGVKD. The CDR3 DNA is TGTGCCATCAGTGAGTCGGGCAGGAACACCGGGGAGCTGTTTTTT. Translation gives CAISESGRNTGELFF.